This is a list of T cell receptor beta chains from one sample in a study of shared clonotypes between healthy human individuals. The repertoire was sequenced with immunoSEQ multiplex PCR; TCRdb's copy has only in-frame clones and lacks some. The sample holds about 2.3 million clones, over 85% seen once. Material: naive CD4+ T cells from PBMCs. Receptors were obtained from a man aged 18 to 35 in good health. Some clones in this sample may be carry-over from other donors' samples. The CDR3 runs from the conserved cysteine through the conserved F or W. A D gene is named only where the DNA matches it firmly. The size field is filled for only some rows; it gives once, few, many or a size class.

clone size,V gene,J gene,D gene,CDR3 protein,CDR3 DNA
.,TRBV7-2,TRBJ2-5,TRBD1,CASRSTGVQTQYF,TGTGCCAGCAGATCGACAGGGGTGCAGACCCAGTACTTC
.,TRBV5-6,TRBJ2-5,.,CASIKIGSQETQYF,TGTGCCAGCATTAAAATTGGCAGCCAAGAGACCCAGTACTTC
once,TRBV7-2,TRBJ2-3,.,CASSPRGHTMADTQYF,TGTGCCAGCAGCCCCCGGGGACATACTATGGCAGATACGCAGTATTTT
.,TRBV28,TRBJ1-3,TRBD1,CASSKQGARNTIYF,TGTGCCAGCAGTAAACAGGGGGCTAGAAACACCATATATTTT
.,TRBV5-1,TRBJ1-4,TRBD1,CASSVTGGAANEKLFF,TGCGCCAGCAGCGTTACAGGGGGCGCGGCTAATGAAAAACTGTTTTTT
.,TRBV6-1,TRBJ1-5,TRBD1,CASSEQGGLGNQPQHF,TGTGCCAGCAGTGAACAGGGGGGCTTGGGCAATCAGCCCCAGCATTTT
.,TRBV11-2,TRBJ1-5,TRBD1,CASSSRTGDNQPQHF,TGTGCCAGCAGCTCAAGGACAGGGGACAATCAGCCCCAGCATTTT
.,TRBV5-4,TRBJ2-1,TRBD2,CASSAQGAGGAYNEQFF,TGTGCCAGCAGCGCCCAGGGAGCGGGGGGGGCGTACAATGAGCAGTTCTTC
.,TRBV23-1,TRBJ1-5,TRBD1,CASSDKDREYNQPQHF,TGCGCCAGCAGTGATAAGGACAGGGAGTACAATCAGCCCCAGCATTTT
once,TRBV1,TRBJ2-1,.,CTNSGDEQFF,TGCACCAACTCGGGAGATGAGCAGTTCTTC
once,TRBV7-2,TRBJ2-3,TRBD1,CASSMGQGGTDTQYF,TGTGCCAGCAGCATGGGACAGGGAGGCACAGATACGCAGTATTTT
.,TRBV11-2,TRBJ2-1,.,CASSSPGVGNEQFF,TGTGCCAGCAGCTCCCCAGGGGTAGGCAATGAGCAGTTCTTC
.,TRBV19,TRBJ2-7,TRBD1,CASTEGTGAYEQYF,TGTGCCAGTACCGAAGGGACAGGGGCATACGAGCAGTACTTC
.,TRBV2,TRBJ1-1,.,CASPPREGFGWAFF,TGTGCCAGCCCTCCGAGGGAGGGATTCGGGTGGGCTTTCTTT
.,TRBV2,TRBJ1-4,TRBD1,CASGGEGTGNEKLFF,TGTGCCAGCGGGGGAGAGGGGACAGGGAATGAAAAACTGTTTTTT
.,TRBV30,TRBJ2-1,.,CAWTCIRCPEQFF,TGTGCCTGGACCTGTATAAGGTGTCCTGAGCAGTTCTTC
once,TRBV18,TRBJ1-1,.,CASSPMGYWAFF,TGTGCCAGCTCACCAATGGGTTATTGGGCTTTCTTT
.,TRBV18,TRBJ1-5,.,CASSPGTGGEQPQHF,TGTGCCAGCTCACCAGGGACGGGCGGCGAGCAGCCCCAGCATTTT
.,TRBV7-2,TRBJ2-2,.,CASRQRVGPPSGELFF,TGTGCCAGCAGGCAGAGGGTGGGACCTCCGTCCGGGGAGCTGTTTTTT
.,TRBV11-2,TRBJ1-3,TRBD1,CASSPQQGAGNTIYF,TGTGCCAGCAGCCCACAACAGGGGGCTGGAAACACCATATATTTT
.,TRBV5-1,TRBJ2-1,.,CASSLVATPLNEQFF,TGCGCCAGCAGCTTGGTGGCGACTCCCCTCAATGAGCAGTTCTTC
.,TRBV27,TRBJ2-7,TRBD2,CASSPPSAGGREQYF,TGTGCCAGCAGTCCCCCTTCCGCGGGAGGACGCGAGCAGTACTTC
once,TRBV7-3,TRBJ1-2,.,CASSLMGGPIVHGYTF,TGTGCCAGCAGCTTAATGGGAGGTCCAATAGTACATGGCTACACCTTC
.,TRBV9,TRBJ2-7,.,CASSDPGGALGEQYF,TGTGCCAGCAGCGACCCGGGCGGGGCCCTCGGCGAGCAGTACTTC
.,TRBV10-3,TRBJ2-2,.,CAILDGTTPNTGELFF,TGTGCCATTTTAGACGGGACGACCCCGAACACCGGGGAGCTGTTTTTT
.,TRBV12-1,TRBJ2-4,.,CASSAKRNKNIQYF,TGTGCCAGCAGCGCGAAGAGAAACAAAAACATTCAGTACTTC
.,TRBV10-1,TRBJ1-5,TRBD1,CASRVLFWGQGSNQPQHF,TGCGCCAGCAGAGTATTGTTTTGGGGACAGGGGAGCAATCAGCCCCAGCATTTT
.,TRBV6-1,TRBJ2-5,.,CASSERLTVQETQYF,TGTGCCAGCAGTGAACGACTGACAGTCCAAGAGACCCAGTACTTC
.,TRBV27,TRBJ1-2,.,CASSSLWDYGYTF,TGTGCCAGCAGTTCCCTTTGGGACTATGGCTACACCTTC
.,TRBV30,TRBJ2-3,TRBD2,CAWSGEGQGTDTQYF,TGTGCCTGGAGTGGGGAGGGCCAAGGCACAGATACGCAGTATTTT
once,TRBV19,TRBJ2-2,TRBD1,CASSWDRVSGELFF,TGTGCCAGTAGCTGGGACAGGGTGTCCGGGGAGCTGTTTTTT
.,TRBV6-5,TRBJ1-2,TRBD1,CASSYRQGFYGYTF,TGTGCCAGCAGTTACAGACAGGGGTTCTATGGCTACACCTTC
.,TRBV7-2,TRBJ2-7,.,CASSPRAVREQYF,TGTGCCAGCAGCCCCCGAGCCGTGCGCGAGCAGTACTTC
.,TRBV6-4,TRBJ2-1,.,CASSVVFWAGSSYNEQFF,TGTGCCAGCAGTGTTGTGTTTTGGGCGGGGAGCTCCTACAATGAGCAGTTCTTC
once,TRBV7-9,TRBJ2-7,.,CASSTKLGQLGEQYF,TGTGCCAGCAGCACAAAGCTTGGACAGCTTGGGGAGCAGTACTTC
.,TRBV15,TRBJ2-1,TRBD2,CATSRGLAGNLVNEQFF,TGTGCCACCAGCAGAGGTTTAGCGGGAAACCTAGTAAATGAGCAGTTCTTC
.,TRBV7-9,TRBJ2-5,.,CASSPRRQLQETQYF,TGTGCCAGCAGCCCACGTCGGCAGCTCCAAGAGACCCAGTACTTC
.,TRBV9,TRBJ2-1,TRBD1,CASSTGVYNEQFF,TGTGCCAGCAGTACAGGGGTTTACAATGAGCAGTTCTTC
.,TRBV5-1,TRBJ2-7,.,CASSPGGDPYEQYF,TGCGCCAGCAGCCCGGGTGGGGATCCCTACGAGCAGTACTTC
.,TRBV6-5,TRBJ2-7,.,CASSYDRSTYEQYF,TGTGCCAGCAGTTACGACAGGTCCACCTACGAGCAGTACTTC
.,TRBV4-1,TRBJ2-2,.,CASSQVRNTGELFF,TGCGCCAGCAGCCAAGTGAGAAACACCGGGGAGCTGTTTTTT
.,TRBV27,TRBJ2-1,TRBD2,CASSFTSGRPHNEQFF,TGTGCCAGCAGTTTTACTAGCGGGAGGCCCCACAATGAGCAGTTCTTC
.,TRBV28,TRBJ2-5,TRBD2,CASRSTSGSWETQYF,TGTGCCAGCAGGAGCACTAGCGGGAGCTGGGAGACCCAGTACTTC
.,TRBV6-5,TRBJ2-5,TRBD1,CASSYLGQGGPKYF,TGTGCCAGCAGTTACCTCGGACAGGGGGGACCTAAGTACTTC
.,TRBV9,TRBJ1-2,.,CASSVAGAGYGYTF,TGTGCCAGCAGCGTCGCCGGGGCCGGCTATGGCTACACCTTC
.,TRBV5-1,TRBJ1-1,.,CASRWDGEAFF,TGCGCCAGCAGGTGGGACGGTGAAGCTTTCTTT
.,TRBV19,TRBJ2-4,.,CASRLDRAKNIQYF,TGTGCCAGTAGGCTGGACAGAGCCAAAAACATTCAGTACTTC
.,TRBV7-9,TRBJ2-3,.,CASNLPTTDTQYF,TGTGCCAGCAACCTCCCCACCACAGATACGCAGTATTTT
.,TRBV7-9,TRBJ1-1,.,CASSLFSDNTEAFF,TGTGCCAGCAGCTTATTTTCGGACAACACTGAAGCTTTCTTT
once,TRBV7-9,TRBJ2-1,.,CASSQQGPFGNEQFF,TGTGCCAGCAGCCAACAGGGACCTTTCGGCAATGAGCAGTTCTTC
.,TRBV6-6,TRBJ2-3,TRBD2,CASSYSGLADTQYF,TGTGCCAGCAGTTACTCCGGACTAGCAGATACGCAGTATTTT